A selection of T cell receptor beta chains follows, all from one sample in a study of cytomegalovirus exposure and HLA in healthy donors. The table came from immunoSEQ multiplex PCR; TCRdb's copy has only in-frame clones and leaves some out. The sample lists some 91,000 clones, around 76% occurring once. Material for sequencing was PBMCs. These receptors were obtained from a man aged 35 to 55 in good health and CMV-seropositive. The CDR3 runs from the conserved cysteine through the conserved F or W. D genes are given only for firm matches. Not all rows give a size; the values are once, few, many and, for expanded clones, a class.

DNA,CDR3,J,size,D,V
TGTGCCAGCAGTGCATCAGGGTCCTCGCCCTACGAGCAGTACTTC,CASSASGSSPYEQYF,TRBJ2-7,-,-,TRBV27
TGTGCCAGCAGCGCCGGACTAGCGGGAAGAGAGACCCAGTACTTC,CASSAGLAGRETQYF,TRBJ2-5,-,TRBD2,TRBV9
TGCAGCGTTGGCGGGGACGGTAGGAAGACCCAGTACTTC,CSVGGDGRKTQYF,TRBJ2-5,-,-,TRBV29-1
TGTGCCAGCAGCTTAGAGCCACGGTCCCCTGGGGCCAACGTCCTGACTTTC,CASSLEPRSPGANVLTF,TRBJ2-6,few,-,TRBV11-2
TGTGCCAGCAGCTTACCGGGGGGCTATGGAAACACCATATATTTT,CASSLPGGYGNTIYF,TRBJ1-3,few,-,TRBV7-9
TGTGCCACTCGACTAGCGAACACTAACAATGAGCAGTTCTTC,CATRLANTNNEQFF,TRBJ2-1,-,TRBD2,TRBV15
TGTGCCAGCAGCTTAGCGAAACGGAGGGCCACTACGAACACTGAAGCTTTCTTT,CASSLAKRRATTNTEAFF,TRBJ1-1,-,-,TRBV7-9
TGCGCCAGCAGCATAAGCACAGATACGCAGTATTTT,CASSISTDTQYF,TRBJ2-3,-,-,TRBV5-1
TGTGCCAGCACCGGACAGGCCTCCTACGAGCAGTACTTC,CASTGQASYEQYF,TRBJ2-7,few,TRBD1,TRBV6-1
TGCGCCAGCAGATCCACAGGGTCAGGGCCCCAGCATTTT,CASRSTGSGPQHF,TRBJ1-5,-,-,TRBV27
TGTGCCAGCAGGGGAACAGGGGGCAGGGAGCAGTACTTC,CASRGTGGREQYF,TRBJ2-7,-,TRBD1,TRBV28
TGTGCCAGCAGCGTGACAGGGGCGAGGCCAGATACGCAGTATTTT,CASSVTGARPDTQYF,TRBJ2-3,-,TRBD1,TRBV9
TGCGCCAGCAGCTTGACCAGCGCAGGGGACGAGCAGTACTTC,CASSLTSAGDEQYF,TRBJ2-7,-,-,TRBV5-1
TGTGCCAGCAGCCCACGGACAGGGGGGACGGATTCACCCCTCCACTTT,CASSPRTGGTDSPLHF,TRBJ1-6,-,TRBD1,TRBV11-2
TGTGCTAGTGGTTTGGTAGGAGCTGAGACCCAGTACTTC,CASGLVGAETQYF,TRBJ2-5,-,-,TRBV12-5
TGTGCCAGCAGTTTTATTGTCACGGATTCACCCCTCCACTTT,CASSFIVTDSPLHF,TRBJ1-6,-,-,TRBV27
TGTGCCAGCAGCCCCCAAGGTAGCGGGAGAAAATCCTACGAGCAGTACTTC,CASSPQGSGRKSYEQYF,TRBJ2-7,-,TRBD2,TRBV11-2
TGTGCCAGCAGCCAGACAGGTTCAGGGGGAGATACGCAGTATTTT,CASSQTGSGGDTQYF,TRBJ2-3,-,TRBD1,TRBV7-8
TGTGCTAGTGGTTTGGTACGGGGTGCCACTGGAAACACCATATATTTT,CASGLVRGATGNTIYF,TRBJ1-3,-,-,TRBV12-5
TGCAGCGTTGGAGGGGACAGATATGGCTACACCTTC,CSVGGDRYGYTF,TRBJ1-2,-,TRBD1,TRBV29-1
TGTGCCTCGGGGAGGGGACAGGCGGACACTGAAGCTTTCTTT,CASGRGQADTEAFF,TRBJ1-1,few,TRBD1,TRBV10-3
TGTGCCAGCAGCTTGGACCCACTAGACGGGCACACCGGGGAGCTGTTTTTT,CASSLDPLDGHTGELFF,TRBJ2-2,-,-,TRBV5-8
TGCGCCAGCAGCGAGGGACAGTTTTCCTCTGGGGCCAACGTCCTGACTTTC,CASSEGQFSSGANVLTF,TRBJ2-6,once,TRBD1,TRBV5-1
TGCAGCGTTCCCCTGGGGGGGGGCAGCAGCTATGGCTACACCTTC,CSVPLGGGSSYGYTF,TRBJ1-2,-,-,TRBV29-1
TGTGCCAGCAGCCAAGATCTAGTTAACTATGGCTACACCTTC,CASSQDLVNYGYTF,TRBJ1-2,-,-,TRBV4-2
TGTGCCAGCAGCTTAGCGGGGGGGCGGAGCTCCTACAATGAGCAGTTCTTC,CASSLAGGRSSYNEQFF,TRBJ2-1,once,-,TRBV7-9
TGTGCCAGCAGCCAAGATAGCGCCACAGATACGCAGTATTTT,CASSQDSATDTQYF,TRBJ2-3,-,-,TRBV4-2
TGTGCCAGCAGTACAAGACAGGGGGCGGGCTATGGCTACACCTTC,CASSTRQGAGYGYTF,TRBJ1-2,-,TRBD1,TRBV27
TGTGCCAGCAGCTTAGGGGGACAGGGGTTAGATACGCAGTATTTT,CASSLGGQGLDTQYF,TRBJ2-3,-,TRBD1,TRBV11-2
TGTGCCAGCAGCTTAGGTGGCAGCGGGAGTCGCAATGAGCAGTTCTTC,CASSLGGSGSRNEQFF,TRBJ2-1,-,TRBD2,TRBV7-8
TGCGCCAGCAGCTTGGTGGTAGCGGGATATGAGCAGTTCTTC,CASSLVVAGYEQFF,TRBJ2-1,-,TRBD2,TRBV5-1
TGTGCCAGCAGTTACTCGGCAGGACAGCCCCAGCATTTT,CASSYSAGQPQHF,TRBJ1-5,-,-,TRBV6-5
TGTGCCAGCTCGAGGGGGCTCGAGGAGACCCAGTACTTC,CASSRGLEETQYF,TRBJ2-5,-,TRBD1,TRBV27
TGCGCCAGCAGCCAAGACAGGGGATTCAACACTGAAGCTTTCTTT,CASSQDRGFNTEAFF,TRBJ1-1,-,-,TRBV4-1
TGCGCCAGCAGCCCAGTTGACTACGAGCAGTACTTC,CASSPVDYEQYF,TRBJ2-7,-,-,TRBV5-1
TGTGCCAGCAGTTTATCGCAGGTGTCGGACACTGAAGCTTTCTTT,CASSLSQVSDTEAFF,TRBJ1-1,-,-,TRBV27
TGTGCCAGTAGTATCCAGGGGGGACCCTACGAGCAGTACTTC,CASSIQGGPYEQYF,TRBJ2-7,-,-,TRBV19
TGTGCCAGCAGCATAAGTACCGGGACAGGGATCTGGGAGCAGTTCTTC,CASSISTGTGIWEQFF,TRBJ2-1,-,TRBD1,TRBV5-5